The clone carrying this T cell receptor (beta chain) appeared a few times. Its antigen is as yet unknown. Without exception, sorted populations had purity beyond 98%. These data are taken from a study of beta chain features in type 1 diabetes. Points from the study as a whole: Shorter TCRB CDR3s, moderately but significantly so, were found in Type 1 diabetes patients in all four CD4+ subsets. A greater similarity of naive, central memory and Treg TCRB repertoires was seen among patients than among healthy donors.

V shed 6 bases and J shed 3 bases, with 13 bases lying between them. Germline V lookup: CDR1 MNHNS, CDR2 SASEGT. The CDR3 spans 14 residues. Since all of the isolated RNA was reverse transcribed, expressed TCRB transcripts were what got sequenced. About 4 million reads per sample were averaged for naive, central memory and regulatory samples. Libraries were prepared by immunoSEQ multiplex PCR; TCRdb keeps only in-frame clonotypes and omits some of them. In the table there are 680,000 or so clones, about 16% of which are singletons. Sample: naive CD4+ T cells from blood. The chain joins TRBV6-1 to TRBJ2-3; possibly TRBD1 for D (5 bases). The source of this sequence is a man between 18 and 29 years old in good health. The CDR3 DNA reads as TGTGCCAGCAGGGGGCTTTCCGGGACAGATACGCAGTATTTT. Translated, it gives CASRGLSGTDTQYF.